The following is a TCR beta chain sequence with its context. Its target is unknown. RNA transcripts were the template for amplifying TCR beta CDR3 regions. Carried out on the TCR CDR3, a first-round RT-PCR used the HTBI primer set. TCRdb re-called the multiplex PCR reads through MiXCR, storing one row per CDR3 protein. The sample records about 550,000 distinct CDR3 sequences, 20% being singletons. These data are taken from a study of T cells in Graves' hyperthyroidism and ophthalmopathy. V gave up 7 bases and J gave up 4 bases, with 10 bases separating them. Germline CDR1 and CDR2: SGHTA and FQGNSA. The CDR3 consists of 12 residues. Study-wide points: A model of 13 V-J features distinguished ophthalmopathy from stable hyperthyroidism.

Sequenced material: blood. This TCR was recovered from a man between 18 and 35 years old with Graves' hyperthyroidism. The chain employs TRBV7-2 and TRBJ2-5; tentatively, D is TRBD2 (5 bases). The CDR3 DNA sequence: TGTGCCAGCACCCTTCGGGGAGAGACCCAGTACTTC. It specifies CASTLRGETQYF.